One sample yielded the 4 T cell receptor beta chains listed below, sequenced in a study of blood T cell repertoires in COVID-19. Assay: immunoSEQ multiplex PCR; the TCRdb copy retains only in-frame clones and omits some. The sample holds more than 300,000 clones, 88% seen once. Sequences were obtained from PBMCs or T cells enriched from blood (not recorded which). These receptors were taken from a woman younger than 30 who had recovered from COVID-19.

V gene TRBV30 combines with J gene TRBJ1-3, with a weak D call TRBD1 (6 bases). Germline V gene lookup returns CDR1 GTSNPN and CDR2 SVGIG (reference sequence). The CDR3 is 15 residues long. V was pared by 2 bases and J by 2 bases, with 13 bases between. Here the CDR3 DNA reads TGTGCCTGGAGTCTAGGGGGTACAACTGGAAACACCATATATTTT. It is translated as CAWSLGGTTGNTIYF. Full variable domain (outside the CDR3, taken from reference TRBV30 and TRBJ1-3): SQTIHQWPATLVQPVGSPLSLECTVEGTSNPNLYWYRQAAGRGLQLLFYSVGIGQISSEVPQNLSASRPQDRQFILSSKKLLLSDSGFYLCAWSLGGTTGNTIYFGEGSWLTVV.

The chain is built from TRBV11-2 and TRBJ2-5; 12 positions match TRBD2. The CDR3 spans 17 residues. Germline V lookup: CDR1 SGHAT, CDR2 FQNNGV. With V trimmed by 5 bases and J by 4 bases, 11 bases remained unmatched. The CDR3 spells CASSRRASGGAGETQYF. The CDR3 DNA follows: TGTGCCAGCAGCCGGAGAGCTAGCGGGGGGGCCGGAGAGACCCAGTACTTC.

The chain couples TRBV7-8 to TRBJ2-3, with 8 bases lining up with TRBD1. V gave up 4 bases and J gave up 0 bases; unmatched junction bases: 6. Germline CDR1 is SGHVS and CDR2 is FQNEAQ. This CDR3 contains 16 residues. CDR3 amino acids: CASSYGRDRSTDTQYF. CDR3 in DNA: TGTGCCAGCAGCTATGGCCGGGACAGGAGCACAGATACGCAGTATTTT.

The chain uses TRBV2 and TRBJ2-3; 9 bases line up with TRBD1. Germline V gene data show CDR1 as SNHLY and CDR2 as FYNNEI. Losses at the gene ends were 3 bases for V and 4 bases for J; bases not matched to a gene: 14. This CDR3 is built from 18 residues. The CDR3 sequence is CASSDGTGFLSDADTQYF. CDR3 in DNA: TGTGCCAGCAGTGACGGGACAGGGTTCTTAAGTGACGCAGATACGCAGTATTTT.